The sequence of this T cell receptor (beta chain) was determined in a study of cytomegalovirus exposure and HLA in healthy donors. Points from the study as a whole: According to a later analysis, donors in an Asian-associated ancestry cluster reportedly had fewer N-insertions than the roughly 630-donor mean.

CDR1 and CDR2 (germline): MNHEY, SVGAGI. Trimming took off 2 bases at V and 2 bases at J, with 10 bases between the two ends. The CDR3 is 14 amino acids. As concerns this clone: Its specificity is not known.

13 Jbeta primers and 60 Vbeta primers were used for the PCR. Clones were sequenced by immunoSEQ multiplex PCR, and TCRdb holds only the in-frame ones, with some missing. The table shows approximately 140,000 clones, with roughly four fifths occurring only once. The chain couples TRBV6-5 to TRBJ2-7; no definite D call. This sequence was found in a man in his forties in good health and CMV-seropositive. Sequencing was done on a sample of PBMCs. The CDR3 region has the DNA TGTGCCAGCAGTTACCGGCGGAATCCCTACGAGCAGTACTTC. Its protein is CASSYRRNPYEQYF.